A selection of T cell receptor beta chains follows, all from one sample in a study of T cell responses to AZD1222 COVID-19 vaccine. The assay was immunoSEQ multiplex PCR, and TCRdb's table has in-frame clones only and misses some. Here the sample spans fewer than 120,000 clones, about four fifths being singletons. Specimen: peripheral blood, collected on day 0 of AZD1222 vaccination. All receptors come from an adult in good health. Each CDR3 is given with its conserved first and last residue. Clone size is given for some rows only: seen once, a few or many times, or a class if the clone is expanded.

V	size	CDR3
TRBV3-1/TRBV3-2	.	CASSKGGQAETQYF
TRBV5-1	.	CASSLAGRGNTEAFF
TRBV19	.	CASSPAGGAYEQYF
TRBV5-1	.	CASSSQRGTDTQYF
TRBV6-5	.	CASRRGTGGNQPQHF
TRBV11-3	.	CASSHGSYNSPLHF
TRBV5-1	.	CASSFRGRANEKLFF
TRBV3-1/TRBV3-2	.	CASSRAGNTEAFF
TRBV3-1/TRBV3-2	once	CASSRRGGETQYF
TRBV3-1/TRBV3-2	.	CASSRGTTFGTEAFF
TRBV11-2	.	CASSLEGGEQFF
TRBV3-1/TRBV3-2	.	CASSHRDYPTEAFF
TRBV30	once	CAWSAGGTSYEQYF
TRBV7-2	.	CASSRRRSGGQETQYF
TRBV5-1	few	CASIRSQGSTEAFF
TRBV7-3	few	CASSTGGTEAFF
TRBV10-3	.	CALSSGRETYEQYF
TRBV30	.	CAWRTGTKNYGYTF
TRBV28	.	CASSSPKTGAEKLFF
TRBV2	.	CASDGGLGSYEQYF
TRBV5-1	.	CASSLDFGGGADTQYF